These 30 T cell receptor beta chains were all obtained from the same sample, sequenced in a study of OX40 agonist ivuxolimab in advanced cancers. Receptor libraries were prepared by the immunoSEQ multiplex PCR assay. TCRdb re-hosts the immuneACCESS table, in-frame sequences only. Its copies lack some clones; in the studies checked, an unresolved V gene accounts for under half of them, and the cause for the rest is not known. A total of tens of thousands of clones appear in this sample, roughly 88% of them only once. The ten largest clones add up to around 4.8% of the sample. The input for sequencing was CD4+ or CD8+ T cells sorted from blood, taken in a trial of the OX40 agonist ivuxolimab. The receptors stem from an adult with an advanced solid tumor such as melanoma, head and neck, liver or kidney cancer.

The rearrangement joins TRBV6-6 to TRBJ2-1; 7 nucleotides line up with TRBD2. The junction had 4 bases not matched to a gene; V was cut back by 4 bases and J by 10 bases. In germline, CDR1 is MNHNY, CDR2 SVGAGI (reference sequence). The CDR3 is 12 amino acids. The CDR3 loop reads CASSFQRGEQFF. CDR3 in DNA: TGTGCCAGCAGTTTTCAGCGGGGAGAGCAGTTCTTC.

The chain recombines TRBV5-6 with TRBJ2-3, with 9 bases aligning to TRBD2. Per germline, CDR1 SGHDT and CDR2 YYEEEE. The CDR3 is 15 residues long. Trimming removed 9 bases from V and 3 bases from J; junction bases left unmatched: 11. CDR3 loop: CATQTRSGGTDTQYF. CDR3 DNA: TGTGCCACCCAGACGCGGAGCGGGGGGACAGATACGCAGTATTTT. Complete variable domain (other parts from reference TRBV5-6 and TRBJ2-3): DAGVTQSPTHLIKTRGQQVTLRCSPKSGHDTVSWYQQALGQGPQFIFQYYEEEERQRGNFPDRFSGHQFPNYSSELNVNALLLGDSALYLCATQTRSGGTDTQYFGPGTRLTVL.

This chain uses TRBV6-6 with TRBJ2-1, with a tentative D call TRBD1 (5 bases). This CDR3 region has 15 residues. Germline loops: CDR1 MNHNY, CDR2 SVGAGI (reference sequence). The ends were cut back, 2 bases at V and 0 bases at J, with 8 bases in the middle. CDR3 sequence (DNA): TGTGCCAGCAGTTACGGGGCAAGCTCCTACAATGAGCAGTTCTTC. Translation: CASSYGASSYNEQFF.

V is TRBV4-2 and J is TRBJ1-1; no firm D call. CDR1 is LGHNA and CDR2 is YNFKEQ in the germline V gene. V was clipped by 0 bases and J by 3 bases, with 8 bases between them. The CDR3 has 14 residues. This CDR3 reads CASSQELRDTEAFF. The DNA for the CDR3 is TGTGCCAGCAGCCAAGAGCTCCGGGACACTGAAGCTTTCTTT.

The chain links TRBV11-2 to TRBJ2-1; 8 bases are shared with TRBD2. The ends lost 5 bases at V and 0 bases at J; junction bases unmatched: 3. The CDR3 extends over 15 amino acids. CDR1 is SGHAT, CDR2 FQNNGV, per germline. Here the CDR3 reads CASSPSGSSYNEQFF. DNA of the CDR3: TGTGCCAGCAGCCCGAGCGGGAGCTCCTACAATGAGCAGTTCTTC.

This chain links TRBV18 with TRBJ1-1; possibly TRBD1 for D (6 bases). V dropped 4 bases and J dropped 6 bases, with 21 bases sitting between them. Germline V gene lookup returns CDR1 KGHSH and CDR2 LQKENI. The length of the CDR3 is 16 residues. For the CDR3, the DNA is TGTGCCAGCTCACAGTTCACAGGGCTCGAGTCGGCTGAAGCTTTCTTT. This gives the protein CASSQFTGLESAEAFF.

The rearrangement uses TRBV19 and TRBJ2-1; 10 nucleotides agree with TRBD2. Germline assignment: CDR1 LNHDA and CDR2 SQIVND (reference sequence). V trimming: 6 bases; J trimming: 8 bases; junction bases outside the gene matches: 10. CDR3 length: 15 residues. In nucleotides, the CDR3 is TGTGCCAGTAGCCTGGGCCTAGCGGGAGTTTATGAGCAGTTCTTC. Its protein is CASSLGLAGVYEQFF. Using reference TRBV19 and TRBJ2-1 for the parts outside the CDR3, the full variable domain is DGGITQSPKYLFRKEGQNVTLSCEQNLNHDAMYWYRQDPGQGLRLIYYSQIVNDFQKGDIAEGYSVSREKKESFPLTVTSAQKNPTAFYLCASSLGLAGVYEQFFGPGTRLTVL.

This sequence joins TRBV6-1 and TRBJ2-7, with D possibly TRBD1 on 6 matching bases. CDR3 size: 15 residues. With 6 bases removed from V and 5 bases from J, the gap between germline ends came to 20 bases. Germline CDR1 MNHNS, CDR2 SASEGT. Here the CDR3 DNA reads TGTGCCAGCAGAGGAGCACAGGGTGCAGGGAACGAGCAGTACTTC. It specifies CASRGAQGAGNEQYF.

The genes are TRBV10-1 and TRBJ2-1, with 8 bases lining up with TRBD2. J was trimmed by 1 base and V by 6 bases; bases with no gene match: 8. The germline V gene has CDR1 WNHNN and CDR2 SYGVQD (reference sequence). This CDR3 spans 16 amino acids. The CDR3 loop reads CASSNTGGLSYNEQFF. The CDR3 DNA is TGCGCCAGCAGCAATACGGGGGGGCTTTCCTACAATGAGCAGTTCTTC.

J is TRBJ1-2 and V is TRBV18, with D possibly TRBD1 on 5 matching bases. CDR1 and CDR2 from the germline V gene are KGHSH and LQKENI. The V gene lost 1 base and the J gene lost 4 bases, with 10 bases spanning the gap. The CDR3 is 14 residues long. The CDR3 spells CASSPRRESYGYTF. The DNA for the CDR3 is TGTGCCAGCTCACCACGCAGGGAGAGCTATGGCTACACCTTC.

This rearrangement joins TRBV30 to TRBJ2-5; D gene uncertain. The CDR3 is made up of 13 amino acids. Germline CDR1 GTSNPN, CDR2 SVGIG (reference sequence). Trimming took off 0 bases at V and 11 bases at J, with 16 bases between the two ends. CDR3 in DNA: TGTGCCTGGAGTGTATCGGCAGGCCACCGTCAGTACTTC. This translates into CAWSVSAGHRQYF.

This clone was seen more than once but under ten times. The rearrangement links TRBV9 to TRBJ1-6; D is unclear. Germline CDR1 is SGDLS and CDR2 is YYNGEE. The CDR3 loop spans 13 amino acids. Trimming took off 5 bases at V and 8 bases at J, with 11 bases between the two ends. The CDR3 reads CASSRADDSPLHF. In nucleotides, the CDR3 is TGTGCCAGCAGTCGAGCTGACGATTCACCCCTCCACTTT.

J is TRBJ1-1 and V is TRBV28; the D gene is possibly TRBD1 (6 bases). Germline V gives CDR1 MDHEN, CDR2 SYDVKM. This CDR3 is 14 amino acids long. Trimming removed 6 bases from V and 1 base from J, with 12 bases in between. CDR3: CASSDQGRNTEAFF. In nucleotides, the CDR3 is TGTGCCAGCAGCGACCAGGGGCGGAACACTGAAGCTTTCTTT.

V is TRBV5-1 and J is TRBJ2-5; 9 nucleotides match TRBD2. V shed 4 bases, J shed 5 bases, and the junction held 12 bases outside the gene matches. This CDR3 region has 16 residues. Germline assignment: CDR1 SGHRS and CDR2 YFSETQ. The CDR3 loop is CASSRELGGGAETQYF. The CDR3 DNA is TGCGCCAGCAGCCGAGAACTGGGCGGGGGGGCTGAGACCCAGTACTTC.

The chain carries TRBV11-2 and TRBJ2-5; 12 positions match TRBD2. This CDR3 contains 15 residues. Trimming at V came to 4 bases and at J to 3 bases, leaving 3 bases not matched to a gene. Germline CDR1 and CDR2: SGHAT and FQNNGV. The CDR3 sequence is CASSSSSGREETQYF. The CDR3 DNA reads TGTGCCAGCAGCTCTTCTAGCGGGAGGGAAGAGACCCAGTACTTC.

A few counts support this clone. The chain recombines TRBV9 with TRBJ1-1; tentative D call: TRBD1 (5 bases). Per the germline V gene, CDR1 is SGDLS and CDR2 is YYNGEE. V was cut by 0 bases and J by 7 bases, with 7 bases left in between. CDR3 length: 12 amino acids. The DNA of the CDR3 is TGTGCCAGCAGCGTAGCGGGGGGTGAAGCTTTCTTT. It codes for CASSVAGGEAFF.

The V and J genes are TRBV2 and TRBJ1-3, with D uncertain. Deletions cut 7 bases from V and 0 bases from J, with 13 bases between. CDR1 and CDR2 from the germline V gene are SNHLY and FYNNEI. This CDR3 region has 15 residues. CDR3: CASTLELSSGNTIYF. The CDR3 nucleotides are TGTGCCAGCACCCTTGAACTCAGCTCTGGAAACACCATATATTTT.

The chain joins TRBV11-3 to TRBJ1-5; possible D gene TRBD1, 5 bases. Germline V gene data show CDR1 as SGHNT and CDR2 as YENEEA. CDR3 length: 11 amino acids. V lost 10 bases and J 10 bases, leaving 14 bases between the germline ends. The CDR3 DNA is TGTGCCACCCACGGGGGGGAACCCCAGCATTTT. This gives the protein CATHGGEPQHF.

J is TRBJ2-5 and V is TRBV28; 12 positions agree with TRBD1. V lost 7 bases, J lost 1 base, and 4 bases stayed unmatched. CDR3 size: 15 residues. Germline CDR1 MDHEN, CDR2 SYDVKM. The CDR3 nucleotides are TGTGCCAGCAAGGGACAGGGGGCCTCCCAAGAGACCCAGTACTTC. Its protein product is CASKGQGASQETQYF.

In DNA form, the CDR3 reads TGTGCCAGCAGCGCCACTCGGACAGGCGATTCACGAGATACGCAGTATTTT. This codes for CASSATRTGDSRDTQYF. The gene calls are TRBV7-3 and TRBJ2-3, with 7 bases aligning to TRBD1. V gave up 5 bases and J gave up 5 bases; unmatched junction bases: 16. The CDR3 consists of 17 residues. Germline V gene lookup returns CDR1 SGHTA and CDR2 FQGTGA. The entire variable domain, with the rest obtained from reference TRBV7-3 and TRBJ2-3, is as follows: GAGVSQTPSNKVTEKGKYVELRCDPISGHTALYWYRQSLGQGPEFLIYFQGTGAADDSGLPNDRFFAVRPEGSVSTLKIQRTERGDSAVYLCASSATRTGDSRDTQYFGPGTRLTVL.

V usage is TRBV6-1 and J usage is TRBJ1-2; 9 positions agree with TRBD1. Germline assignment: CDR1 MNHNS and CDR2 SASEGT. The CDR3 spans 14 residues. V shed 8 bases, J shed 2 bases, and the junction held 6 bases outside the gene matches. The CDR3: CASGPGQGNYGYTF. In nucleotides, the CDR3 is TGTGCCAGCGGCCCAGGACAGGGGAACTATGGCTACACCTTC.

This chain uses TRBV6-1 with TRBJ2-7; TRBD1 aligns across 9 bases. Germline V gene data show CDR1 as MNHNS and CDR2 as SASEGT. The CDR3 runs 15 residues. Trimming at V came to 6 bases and at J to 12 bases, leaving 18 bases not matched to a gene. The CDR3 loop is CASRTIPTGGARLYF. CDR3 nucleotides: TGTGCCAGCAGGACAATTCCGACAGGGGGAGCGCGGCTGTACTTC.

This rearrangement joins TRBV21-1 to TRBJ2-7; TRBD1 is taken as the D call from the table, unchecked against the DNA. TRBV21-1 is annotated as a pseudogene. CDR3 length: 15 amino acids. In DNA form, the CDR3 reads TGTGCCAGCAGCAGCCAAGACAGGGCCGTCGACGAGCAGTACTTC. Amino acid sequence: CASSSQDRAVDEQYF.

The rearrangement joins TRBV5-4 to TRBJ2-5; TRBD2 matches at 7 bases. Germline CDR1 SGHNT, CDR2 YYREEE (reference sequence). The J segment lost 5 bases and the V segment lost 1 base, leaving 5 bases of the junction unmatched. The CDR3 covers 14 residues. CDR3 residues: CASSLRGEGETQYF. In nucleotides, the CDR3 is TGTGCCAGCAGCTTGAGAGGGGAGGGGGAGACCCAGTACTTC.

This rearrangement joins TRBV28 to TRBJ2-6; no clear D gene. CDR3 length: 11 amino acids. Germline-derived CDR1 and CDR2 are MDHEN and SYDVKM. V lost 8 bases and J 4 bases, leaving 3 bases between the germline ends. CDR3 bases: TGTGCCAGCCTCGGGGCCAACGTCCTGACTTTC. This encodes CASLGANVLTF.

V is TRBV18 and J is TRBJ1-2; 7 bases agree with TRBD1. The CDR3 contains 14 residues. Germline CDR1 is KGHSH and CDR2 is LQKENI. J was trimmed by 7 bases and V by 6 bases; bases with no gene match: 11. The CDR3 nucleotides are TGTGCCAGCTCGAAGAACGACAGGGACCCTGGCTACACCTTC. Residues: CASSKNDRDPGYTF.

This clone was recorded a few times. The chain uses TRBV18 and TRBJ1-1; TRBD1 is a possible D gene (5 bases). The CDR3 loop spans 13 amino acids. Germline V gene lookup returns CDR1 KGHSH and CDR2 LQKENI. V was pared by 6 bases and J by 1 base, with 9 bases between. The DNA of the CDR3 is TGTGCCAGCTCCTCTGACAGGAACACTGAAGCTTTCTTT. Translating gives CASSSDRNTEAFF.

The chain links TRBV2 to TRBJ2-1; D ambiguous. Germline V gene sequence: CDR1 SNHLY, CDR2 FYNNEI. The CDR3 has 11 amino acids. Trimming removed 4 bases at V and 3 bases at J, with 1 base between. CDR3 in amino acids: CASSVYNEQFF. For the CDR3, the DNA is TGTGCCAGCAGTGTCTACAATGAGCAGTTCTTC.

This chain joins TRBV18 and TRBJ1-2, with 7 nucleotides matching TRBD1. After removal of 6 bases from V and 4 bases from J, the junction contained 2 bases not matched to a gene. Germline values: CDR1 KGHSH, CDR2 LQKENI. The CDR3 sequence is 12 residues long. The chain's CDR3 is CASSGQSYGYTF. CDR3 coding DNA: TGTGCCAGCTCGGGACAGAGCTATGGCTACACCTTC.

The chain is built from TRBV5-1 and TRBJ2-3, with 11 nucleotides matching TRBD2. V lost 5 bases to trimming and J lost 1 base; unmatched junction nucleotides: 0. Germline V lookup: CDR1 SGHRS, CDR2 YFSETQ. This CDR3 spans 14 amino acids. The CDR3 DNA follows: TGCGCCAGCAGACTAGCGGGGGGCACAGATACGCAGTATTTT. It is translated as CASRLAGGTDTQYF.